Sequencing of this T cell receptor (beta chain) was carried out in a study of blood T cells in healthy people across ages (dated by TCRdb to between 2014 and 2017). With regard to the full study: In model experiments, roughly one uniquely barcoded TCR beta cDNA molecule per two T cells was captured by template switching. Using deep sequencing normalized with unique cDNA molecular identifiers, the study measured how TCR beta repertoire diversity changes with age. To avoid experimental bias, donors of different ages were distributed randomly across sequencing lanes. The donors were divided into four age groups: young (average roughly 15 years), middle-aged (about 39), aged (approximately 64) and long-lived (82). Using the same blood draw, the study looked at two additional independent replicas of 1 million unique cDNA reads for two donors, one aged 18 to 30 and the other aged 80 or older.

Concerning this clonotype itself: The antigen it recognizes is unknown. The record has no base qualities; no much larger clone is one base away.

Trimming takes 3 bases from V and 10 bases from J, and the germline ends sit 19 bases apart. The germline V gene (reference sequence) gives CDR1 as DFQATT and CDR2 as SNEGSKA. The CDR3 measures 15 amino acids from cysteine to phenylalanine. Only CDR3 DNA is held: 45 bases, read in frame from base 1. General study outcomes and caveats: Since profiling was done on bulk unsorted PBMCs, naive and antigen-experienced compartments could not be conclusively compared. Estimates of total diversity based on one million sequenced T cells were regarded as lower bounds and as underestimates. As age increased, observed TCR beta diversity per million T cells dropped in a roughly linear way, and a significant reduction was already evident by age about 40. Because donor CMV infection status was unknown, age-related changes in expanded clonotypes were potentially confounded. There was a strong correlation between observed TCR beta diversity and the percentage of naive T cells measured by flow cytometry. Compared with the aged group, the long-lived group had more naive CD4+ T cells, fewer expanded clones and increased TCR diversity, suggesting age selection.

Donors were 39 systemically healthy Caucasian individuals from Russia aged roughly 6 to 100 years. Each donor gave 9 to 10 milliliters of peripheral blood, collected into EDTA-treated Vacutainer tubes. Ficoll-Paque density-gradient centrifugation was used to isolate PBMCs, with at least 6 million per sample. Total RNA, at least 6 micrograms per sample, was extracted from PBMCs with Trizol reagent. Naive CD45RAhigh/CD27high T cell percentages were measured by flow cytometry on a PBMC aliquot from every donor. The library was built by means of 5' RACE. TCRdb lists the instrument as Illumina HiSeq 2500. The second PCR ran for about 6 to 12 cycles and used a J-beta primer mix along with a sample-barcoded 5' primer. A unique molecular identifier was introduced onto each TCR beta cDNA molecule by a template-switch 5' adaptor carrying 12 random nucleotides. Each sample yielded at least 2.5 million CDR3-containing paired-end reads. First-strand cDNA was synthesized from all RNA with the Mint cDNA synthesis kit, primed by a TRBC-specific oligonucleotide. Following uracil-DNA glycosylase treatment, a first 18-cycle PCR with universal primers M1SS and BC2_uni_R was performed on all cDNA. The authors processed their data as follows. Each sample was normalized by randomly selecting 1 million high-quality reads, each carrying a distinct molecular identifier. Instead of being binned into consensus sequences, reads with shared molecular identifiers were discarded. MiTCR, set to a Q25 quality threshold and the strictest error-elimination algorithm, was used for CDR3 identification, clonotype clustering and error correction. Lower-bound total TCR beta diversity was estimated with a nonparametric unseen species model using Euler transformation. In-frame beta chains were kept once TCRdb had trimmed the public reads at Q25 with fastp and called clones with MiXCR. Merged by CDR3 protein, the rows form single entries marked with the most common genes and DNA. TCRdb, not the authors, supplied the V and J calls. Within this sample are 650,000 to 800,000 distinct CDR3 sequences, with around 42% of them counted one time only. About a fifth of the sample is held by the ten biggest clonotypes.

This TCR derives from a man in his 60s in good health. Sequencing was carried out using blood. The chain is encoded by TRBV20-1 joined to TRBJ1-6; TRBD1 might be the D gene, on 6 matching bases. Here the CDR3 is given as CSASGTRGNGSPLHF. The nucleotide sequence is given as TGCAGTGCTAGTGGGACCAGGGGTAATGGCTCACCCCTCCACTTT.